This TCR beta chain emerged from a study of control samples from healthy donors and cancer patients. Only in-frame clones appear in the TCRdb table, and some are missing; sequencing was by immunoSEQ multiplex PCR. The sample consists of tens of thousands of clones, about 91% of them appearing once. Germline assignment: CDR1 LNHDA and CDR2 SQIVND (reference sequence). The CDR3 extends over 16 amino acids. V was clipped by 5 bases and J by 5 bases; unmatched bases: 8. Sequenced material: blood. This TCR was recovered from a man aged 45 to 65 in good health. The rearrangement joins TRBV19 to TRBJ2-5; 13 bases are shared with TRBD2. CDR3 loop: CASSVGTSGVRETQYF. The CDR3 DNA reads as TGTGCCAGTAGTGTGGGGACTAGCGGGGTCAGGGAGACCCAGTACTTC.